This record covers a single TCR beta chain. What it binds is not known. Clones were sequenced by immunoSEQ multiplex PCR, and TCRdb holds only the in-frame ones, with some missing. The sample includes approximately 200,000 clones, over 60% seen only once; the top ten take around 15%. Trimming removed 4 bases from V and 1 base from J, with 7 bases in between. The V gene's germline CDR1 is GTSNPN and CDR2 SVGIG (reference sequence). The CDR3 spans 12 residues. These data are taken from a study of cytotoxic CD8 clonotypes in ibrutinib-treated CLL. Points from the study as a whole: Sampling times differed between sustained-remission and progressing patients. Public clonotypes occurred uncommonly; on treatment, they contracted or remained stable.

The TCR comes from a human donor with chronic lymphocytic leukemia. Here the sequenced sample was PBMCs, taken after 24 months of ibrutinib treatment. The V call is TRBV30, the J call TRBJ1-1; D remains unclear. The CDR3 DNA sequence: TGTGCCTGGATAAGGGAGAACACTGAAGCTTTCTTT. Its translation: CAWIRENTEAFF.